Listed below are T cell receptor beta chains from one sample, sequenced in a study of shared clonotypes between healthy human individuals. Generated by immunoSEQ multiplex PCR, the TCRdb table keeps only in-frame clones and is missing some. The sample has some 2.3 million clones; 93% are singletons. The sequenced material came from naive CD4+ T cells from PBMCs. The receptors stem from a man between 18 and 35 years old in good health. Some clones in this sample may be carry-over from other donors' samples. The CDR3 runs from the conserved cysteine through the conserved F or W. A D gene is named only where the DNA matches it firmly. Clone size is not always given. Where it is, it says once, few, many or a class for expanded clones.

size,V,J,D,CDR3,DNA
NA,TRBV28,TRBJ2-4,NA,CASSFLGAELAKNIQYF,TGTGCCAGCAGTTTTTTAGGAGCGGAACTAGCCAAAAACATTCAGTACTTC
NA,TRBV5-1,TRBJ2-2,NA,CASIRDNTGELFF,TGCGCCAGCATAAGGGACAACACCGGGGAGCTGTTTTTT
NA,TRBV5-1,TRBJ2-1,NA,CASSLGGLGGSGEQFF,TGCGCCAGCAGCTTGGGTGGACTTGGTGGGAGTGGTGAGCAGTTCTTC
NA,TRBV2,TRBJ2-5,TRBD2,CASSTPGTRQETQYF,TGTGCCAGCAGTACTCCCGGGACTAGACAAGAGACCCAGTACTTC
NA,TRBV21-1,TRBJ2-1,NA,CASSKEVGPTSLSYNEQFF,TGTGCCAGCAGCAAAGAGGTAGGGCCAACTTCCCTCTCCTACAATGAGCAGTTCTTC
NA,TRBV7-2,TRBJ1-1,NA,CASSLAPSLAGLVVEAFF,TGTGCCAGCAGCTTAGCCCCGTCATTGGCCGGTTTGGTGGTTGAAGCTTTCTTT
once,TRBV5-5,TRBJ1-1,NA,CASSPVVGGTEAFF,TGTGCCAGCAGCCCAGTAGTAGGGGGCACTGAAGCTTTCTTT
NA,TRBV2,TRBJ2-7,NA,CASKRTPTSHGAYEQYF,TGTGCCAGCAAGCGTACGCCTACTAGCCATGGAGCCTACGAGCAGTACTTC
few,TRBV7-3,TRBJ2-5,NA,CASSPGRAGETQYF,TGTGCCAGCAGCCCAGGCCGGGCAGGTGAAACCCAGTACTTC
once,TRBV6-1,TRBJ2-1,TRBD2,CASSVLAGYNEQFF,TGTGCCAGCAGTGTTCTAGCGGGATATAATGAGCAGTTCTTC
once,TRBV5-1,TRBJ2-7,NA,CASSLAGYKDEQYF,TGCGCCAGCAGCTTGGCAGGGTACAAGGACGAGCAGTACTTC
NA,TRBV2,TRBJ1-1,NA,CASRPTRMGTEAFF,TGTGCCAGCAGACCGACACGAATGGGAACTGAAGCTTTCTTT
NA,TRBV28,TRBJ1-5,NA,CASSFRGLGNQPQHF,TGTGCCAGCAGTTTTCGAGGTTTGGGCAATCAGCCCCAGCATTTT
few,TRBV7-2,TRBJ1-1,NA,CASSLVPTEAFF,TGTGCCAGCAGCTTAGTCCCCACTGAAGCTTTCTTT
NA,TRBV28,TRBJ2-6,NA,CASSLLRTGANVLTF,TGTGCCAGCAGTTTACTGCGAACTGGGGCCAACGTCCTGACTTTC
NA,TRBV6-5,TRBJ2-7,TRBD2,CASSYEGTNYEQYF,TGTGCCAGCAGTTACGAGGGGACTAACTACGAGCAGTACTTC
NA,TRBV7-2,TRBJ1-2,NA,CASSFSGVATPPYGYTF,TGTGCCAGCAGCTTCTCTGGGGTGGCGACTCCACCCTATGGCTACACCTTC
NA,TRBV28,TRBJ1-1,NA,CASSLGRRDTEAFF,TGTGCCAGCAGTTTAGGGAGGAGGGACACTGAAGCTTTCTTT
NA,TRBV7-2,TRBJ1-1,TRBD1,CASSLAVGGPAEAFF,TGTGCCAGCAGCTTAGCAGTAGGGGGCCCAGCTGAAGCTTTCTTT
NA,TRBV7-3,TRBJ2-1,TRBD2,CASSPLAGLYNEQFF,TGTGCCAGCAGCCCTCTAGCGGGGCTATACAATGAGCAGTTCTTC
NA,TRBV28,TRBJ1-5,TRBD1,CASFGQGSQPQHF,TGTGCCAGCTTTGGACAGGGGTCTCAGCCCCAGCATTTT
NA,TRBV30,TRBJ2-1,NA,CAWSPVGEQFF,TGTGCCTGGAGCCCTGTAGGTGAGCAGTTCTTC
NA,TRBV15,TRBJ2-1,TRBD2,CATSRVPYSIAGDYNEQFF,TGTGCCACCAGCAGAGTCCCCTACAGTATAGCGGGGGACTACAATGAGCAGTTCTTC
NA,TRBV6-6,TRBJ2-7,TRBD2,CASSYVSSGRAYEQYF,TGTGCCAGCAGTTACGTTTCTAGCGGGAGGGCCTACGAGCAGTACTTC
NA,TRBV28,TRBJ2-4,TRBD1,CASTPRLGQVNIQYF,TGTGCCAGCACCCCGCGGCTGGGACAGGTCAACATTCAGTACTTC
NA,TRBV28,TRBJ2-7,TRBD1,CASSRPRDRPNYEQYF,TGTGCCAGCAGTCGACCCCGGGACAGGCCTAACTACGAGCAGTACTTC
NA,TRBV30,TRBJ2-5,TRBD1,CAWRGGQGSQETQYF,TGTGCCTGGAGAGGGGGACAGGGGTCCCAAGAGACCCAGTACTTC
NA,TRBV30,TRBJ2-2,NA,CAWSVDGVAGELFF,TGTGCCTGGAGTGTGGACGGAGTCGCCGGGGAGCTGTTTTTT
NA,TRBV28,TRBJ2-5,NA,CASSTRGLALQETQYF,TGTGCCAGCAGTACAAGGGGCCTAGCACTCCAAGAGACCCAGTACTTC
NA,TRBV25-1,TRBJ2-1,TRBD2,CASQTSGVNEQFF,TGTGCCAGTCAGACTAGCGGGGTCAATGAGCAGTTCTTC
NA,TRBV19,TRBJ2-5,NA,CASSIEFWVASPSGETQYF,TGTGCCAGTAGTATCGAGTTCTGGGTAGCGAGTCCCTCCGGGGAGACCCAGTACTTC
once,TRBV28,TRBJ1-5,TRBD1,CASYGQGPYSNQPQHF,TGTGCCAGCTACGGACAGGGCCCGTATAGCAATCAGCCCCAGCATTTT
NA,TRBV30,TRBJ1-6,NA,CASHRVLRSPLHF,TGTGCCTCCCACAGGGTGTTAAGATCACCCCTCCACTTT
NA,TRBV6-5,TRBJ1-1,NA,CASSYPGGPTEAFF,TGTGCCAGCAGTTACCCCGGGGGGCCCACTGAAGCTTTCTTT
NA,TRBV6-6,TRBJ2-5,NA,CASSYGAETQYF,TGTGCCAGCAGTTACGGTGCGGAGACCCAGTACTTC
once,TRBV6-5,TRBJ2-7,TRBD1,CASSRAGTGYEQYF,TGTGCCAGCAGCCGCGCCGGGACAGGCTACGAGCAGTACTTC
few,TRBV28,TRBJ1-2,NA,CASAAAIYGYTF,TGTGCCAGCGCCGCAGCGATCTATGGCTACACCTTC
NA,TRBV7-9,TRBJ2-2,TRBD2,CASSHGTINTGELFF,TGTGCCAGCAGCCATGGGACTATTAACACCGGGGAGCTGTTTTTT
NA,TRBV29-1,TRBJ2-7,TRBD2,CSVEDRGLAGNGNEQYF,TGCAGCGTTGAAGATAGGGGCCTAGCGGGAAACGGTAACGAGCAGTACTTC
NA,TRBV6-5,TRBJ1-1,NA,CASSPKRGGTEAFF,TGTGCCAGCAGTCCAAAAAGGGGGGGCACTGAAGCTTTCTTT
NA,TRBV12-5,TRBJ2-6,NA,CASGFSEFPGAF,TGTGCTAGTGGTTTTTCGGAATTCCCAGGGGCTTTC
NA,TRBV11-2,TRBJ2-7,NA,CASNKGGESYEQYF,TGTGCCAGCAACAAGGGGGGGGAGTCCTACGAGCAGTACTTC
NA,TRBV7-9,TRBJ2-1,NA,CASSSIGRDSYNEQFF,TGTGCCAGCAGCTCTATCGGAAGGGACTCCTACAATGAGCAGTTCTTC
NA,TRBV27,TRBJ2-2,NA,CASMTLNTGELFF,TGTGCCAGCATGACCTTGAACACCGGGGAGCTGTTTTTT
NA,TRBV29-1,TRBJ1-5,NA,CSVSGGGNQPQHF,TGCAGCGTTTCGGGGGGGGGCAATCAGCCCCAGCATTTT
NA,TRBV5-4,TRBJ1-1,NA,CASTGGGNGLNTEAFF,TGTGCCAGCACCGGGGGGGGGAACGGCCTGAACACTGAAGCTTTCTTT
NA,TRBV7-9,TRBJ1-5,NA,CASRLDSSGPQHF,TGTGCCAGCAGGCTGGACAGTTCGGGGCCCCAGCATTTT
NA,TRBV18,TRBJ2-1,NA,CASSPDHSSYNEQFF,TGTGCCAGCTCACCAGACCATAGCTCCTACAATGAGCAGTTCTTC
NA,TRBV18,TRBJ2-1,TRBD2,CASSPVAGGGNNEQFF,TGTGCCAGCTCACCAGTAGCGGGAGGCGGTAACAATGAGCAGTTCTTC
NA,TRBV27,TRBJ2-2,NA,CASPYGRQGGTGELFF,TGTGCCAGCCCCTATGGCCGTCAGGGGGGGACCGGGGAGCTGTTTTTT
NA,TRBV5-8,TRBJ2-2,NA,CASSLALTAANTGELFF,TGTGCCAGCAGCTTGGCCCTGACAGCCGCGAACACCGGGGAGCTGTTTTTT
NA,TRBV5-4,TRBJ2-6,NA,CASSPRGGGANVLTF,TGTGCCAGCAGCCCCAGGGGAGGTGGGGCCAACGTCCTGACTTTC